This TCR beta chain was captured in a study of T cell responses to AZD1222 COVID-19 vaccine. Clones were read by immunoSEQ multiplex PCR, and TCRdb kept only the in-frame ones, dropping some. The sample records 90,000 to 150,000 clones, around 90% being singletons. CDR3 length: 15 amino acids. Germline values: CDR1 SGHTA, CDR2 FQGNSA. Trimming took 3 bases from V and 7 from J, leaving 15 bases between them. This sequence originates from an adult who received the MenACWY meningococcal vaccine as a control. The sequencing used peripheral blood, collected 28 days after the second dose of the MenACWY control vaccine. The V gene is TRBV7-2, the J gene TRBJ2-2; D could derive from TRBD1 or TRBD2 (6 bases each). CDR3 DNA: TGTGCCAGCAGCTTTAGTGGGGGGCTGATCGGGGAGCTGTTTTTT. Its protein is CASSFSGGLIGELFF. The entire variable domain, with the rest obtained from reference TRBV7-2 and TRBJ2-2, is as follows: GAGVSQSPSNKVTEKGKDVELRCDPISGHTALYWYRQSLGQGLEFLIYFQGNSAPDKSGLPSDRFSAERTGGSVSTLTIQRTQQEDSAVYLCASSFSGGLIGELFFGEGSRLTVL.